This T cell receptor beta chain was documented in a study of CD8 T cells in ankylosing spondylitis. Study conclusions and caveats: As for the disease-linked clones, they showed a CD8+ phenotype and occurred at relatively low frequencies in peripheral blood. Seemingly distinctive of ankylosing spondylitis blood was a TCR beta motif formed by eight highly homologous variants.

The V and J ends lost 6 bases and 6 bases respectively, with 12 bases between them. The CDR3 runs to 14 residues. As the method for making TCR beta libraries, quantitative 5'-RACE with molecular barcodes was used. MiXCR was run by TCRdb on the 5' RACE reads, yielding one entry per CDR3 protein. The sample carries about 800,000 distinct CDR3 sequences, about 12% recorded once. The count of this clonotype is one. Its antigen is as yet unknown. The source material was blood, either unsorted or a sorted T cell fraction (not recorded which). The clonotype was recovered from a male donor with ankylosing spondylitis. This rearrangement joins TRBV12-3 or TRBV12-4 to TRBJ1-6; D perhaps matches TRBD1 (6 bases). In DNA, the CDR3 is TGTGCCAGCAGACTTCAGGGGAGTAATTCACCCCTCCACTTT. Protein product: CASRLQGSNSPLHF.